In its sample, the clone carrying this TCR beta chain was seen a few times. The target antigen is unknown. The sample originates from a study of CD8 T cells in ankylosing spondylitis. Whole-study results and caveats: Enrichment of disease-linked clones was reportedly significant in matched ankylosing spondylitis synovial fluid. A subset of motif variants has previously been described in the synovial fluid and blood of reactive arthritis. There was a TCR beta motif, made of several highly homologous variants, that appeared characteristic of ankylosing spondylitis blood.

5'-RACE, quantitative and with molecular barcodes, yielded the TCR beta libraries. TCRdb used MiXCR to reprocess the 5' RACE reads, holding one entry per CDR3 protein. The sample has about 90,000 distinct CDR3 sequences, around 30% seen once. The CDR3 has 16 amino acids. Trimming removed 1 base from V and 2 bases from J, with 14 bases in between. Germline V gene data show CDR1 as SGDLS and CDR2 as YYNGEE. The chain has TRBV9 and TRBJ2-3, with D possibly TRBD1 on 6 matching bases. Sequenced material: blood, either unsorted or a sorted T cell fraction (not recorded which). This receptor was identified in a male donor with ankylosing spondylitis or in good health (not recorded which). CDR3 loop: CASSVRRDRTTDTQYF. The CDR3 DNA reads TGTGCCAGCAGCGTACGCCGAGACAGGACCACAGATACGCAGTATTTT.